This T cell receptor beta chain was sequenced in a study of T cell responses to AZD1222 COVID-19 vaccine. At the level of the study: Pooling of second doses given at about 4 or about 12 weeks was done. Study-wide findings and caveats: Among AZD1222 vaccinees, only 5 to 7 were seropositive at baseline.

This clone was detected once. Its antigen is still unknown. This CDR3 spans 13 amino acids. Profiling relied on immunoSEQ multiplex PCR, and the TCRdb table lists in-frame clones only, not all of them. The repertoire holds about 120,000 clones, with about 90% as singletons. The clonotype was recovered from an adult in good health. The V gene is TRBV21-1, the J gene TRBJ1-4; no DNA check was done on the table's D call, TRBD1. TRBV21-1 is marked as a pseudogene. Sequencing was performed on peripheral blood, taken on day 0 of AZD1222 vaccination. CDR3 region: CASSSWTGEKLFF. The CDR3 nucleotides are TGTGCCAGCAGCTCCTGGACAGGTGAAAAACTGTTTTTT.